This is a list of T cell receptor beta chains from one sample in a study of spatial heterogeneity in lung cancer. TCRdb fed the 5' RACE reads into MiXCR, producing one record per CDR3 protein. The data show tens of thousands of distinct CDR3 sequences, with around 11% seen just once and around 32% held by the top ten. This specimen was PBMCs, taken at follow-up. These TCRs come from a male donor with early-stage non-small cell lung cancer. Each CDR3 is given with its conserved first and last residue. The D gene is left open where the match is weak. Size tells how often a clone was seen (once, few, many) or the class of an expanded clone, and some rows leave it out.

d_call	v_call	clone_size	j_call	cdr3_nt	cdr3_aa
TRBD1	TRBV12-3/TRBV12-4	many	TRBJ1-3	TGTGCCAGCAGTTGGACAGGGGTAGGAAACACCATATATTTT	CASSWTGVGNTIYF
.	TRBV12-3/TRBV12-4	few	TRBJ2-1	TGTGCCAGCAGTTTTAACGGGGTCACTGAGCAGTTCTTC	CASSFNGVTEQFF
.	TRBV11-2	many	TRBJ1-2	TGTGCCAGCAGCAGTCTACTCCGGGACCCTACTCATGGCTACACCTTC	CASSSLLRDPTHGYTF
TRBD1	TRBV6-5	many	TRBJ1-6	TGTGCCAGCAGTTACTCGATCTCTAGGGGCAGGGGGACCTATAATTCACCCCTCCACTTT	CASSYSISRGRGTYNSPLHF
.	TRBV7-9	.	TRBJ2-5	TGTGCCAGCAGCCGATCGGGACTCGGAGAGACCCAGTACTTC	CASSRSGLGETQYF
.	TRBV5-1	.	TRBJ2-1	TGCGCCAGCAGCTTGGAGCTAGACCCCTTGAATGAGCAGTTCTTC	CASSLELDPLNEQFF
.	TRBV12-3/TRBV12-4	many	TRBJ2-7	TGTGCCAGCAGTTTCCAGGTGGACGAGCAGTACTTC	CASSFQVDEQYF
.	TRBV4-1	many	TRBJ1-2	TGCGCCAGCAGCCAAGGAGGACCAGTATATGGCTACACCTTC	CASSQGGPVYGYTF
.	TRBV19	many	TRBJ1-5	TGTGCCAGTAGTCCTGGTGCTAGCAATCAGCCCCAGCATTTT	CASSPGASNQPQHF
.	TRBV12-3/TRBV12-4	many	TRBJ2-5	TGTGCCAGCAGTTTGAACAGGGTCGCGCAGGGGACCCAGTACTTC	CASSLNRVAQGTQYF